The 16 T cell receptor beta chains reported below all come from one sample, sequenced in a study of neurological immune-mediated disorders. TCRdb re-analysed the 5' RACE reads in MiXCR, keeping a single row per CDR3 protein. The sample contains tens of thousands of distinct CDR3 sequences, about 3.7% of which appear only once. The sample taken for sequencing was PBMCs. These receptors were taken from a woman between 50 and 59 years old with multiple sclerosis.

This clonotype is termed medium-sized. V is TRBV7-9 and J is TRBJ2-7; the D gene is possibly TRBD1 (6 bases). Deletions cut 3 bases from V and 6 bases from J, with 15 bases between. CDR3 length: 14 amino acids. Germline lookup yields CDR1 SEHNR and CDR2 FQNEAQ (reference sequence). Here the CDR3 reads CASSLLTGPGEQYF. CDR3 bases: TGTGCCAGCAGCTTGTTGACAGGCCCTGGCGAGCAGTACTTC. The complete variable domain, with remaining parts taken from reference TRBV7-9 and TRBJ2-7, reads DTGVSQNPRHKITKRGQNVTFRCDPISEHNRLYWYRQTLGQGPEFLTYFQNEAQLEKSRLLSDRFSAERPKGSFSTLEIQRTEQGDSAMYLCASSLLTGPGEQYFGPGTRLTVT.

Turning to this clonotype: As the CDR3 is not closed by the conserved phenylalanine or tryptophan, this likely results from a read error. The rearrangement uses TRBV7-3 and TRBJ2-3; D possibly corresponds to TRBD2 (6 bases). This CDR3 is 14 amino acids long. The germline CDR1 and CDR2 sequences are SGHTA and FQGTGA. Trimming shortened V by 4 bases and J by 6 bases, and 14 bases separated the two germline ends. In nucleotides, the CDR3 is TGTGCCAGCAGCTATGGACTAAGAGGTGATACGCAGTATAAT. As protein: CASSYGLRGDTQYN.

This clonotype has at least ten counts. The gene calls are TRBV5-1 and TRBJ2-2, with D uncertain. The CDR3 loop spans 13 amino acids. Germline CDR1 is SGHRS and CDR2 is YFSETQ. Trimming cost V 4 bases and J 4 bases, with 8 bases left between them. The CDR3 loop reads CASSDQVTGELFF. In DNA form, the CDR3 reads TGCGCCAGCAGCGATCAGGTCACCGGGGAGCTGTTTTTT. Combining the CDR3 with reference TRBV5-1 and TRBJ2-2 gives the whole variable domain KAGVTQTPRYLIKTRGQQVTLSCSPISGHRSVSWYQQTPGQGLQFLFEYFSETQRNKGNFPGRFSGRQFSNSRSEMNVSTLELGDSALYLCASSDQVTGELFFGEGSRLTVL.

This clonotype was seen repeatedly, ten times or more. The rearrangement joins TRBV5-1 to TRBJ2-3; TRBD2 matches at 10 bases. With V trimmed by 5 bases and J by 6 bases, 9 bases remained unmatched. Per germline, CDR1 SGHRS and CDR2 YFSETQ. The CDR3 has 15 amino acids. CDR3 protein: CASSPSGSVSDTQYF. Written as DNA, the CDR3 is TGCGCCAGCAGTCCTAGCGGGAGTGTTTCGGATACGCAGTATTTT.

In its sample, this clonotype was seen many times. J is TRBJ2-1 and V is TRBV12-3 or TRBV12-4; 7 bases line up with TRBD1. The CDR3 runs to 14 residues. With 5 bases clipped from V and 0 bases from J, the junction kept 1 base outside the gene matches. CDR3 protein: CASSGDSSYNEQFF. CDR3 coding DNA: TGTGCCAGCAGTGGGGACAGCTCCTACAATGAGCAGTTCTTC.

The table lists this clonotype with many counts. It is likely a read error, because the conserved phenylalanine at the end of the CDR3 is missing. The limits of the CDR3 on the DNA are not certain, so only TCRdb's listed CDR3 is given. The chain carries TRBV20-1 and TRBJ2-1; TRBD2 is the table's D call, not checked against the DNA. The V gene's germline CDR1 is DFQATT and CDR2 SNEGSKA (reference sequence). The CDR3 extends over 11 residues, inclusive of both ends. The chain's CDR3 is CSASQSGVSLV.

On this clonotype: One junction end does not reproduce the germline sequence, and a read error may be involved. The chain couples TRBV29-1 to TRBJ1-5; weak D call: TRBD1 (5 bases). This CDR3 region has 13 residues. CDR1 SQVTM and CDR2 ANQGSEA come from the germline V gene. CDR3 coding DNA: TGCAGCGTTGCAGGGAGTTTGGATCAGCCCCAGAATTTT. Amino acids: CSVAGSLDQPQNF.

This clonotype was counted ten times or more. The chain has TRBV20-1 and TRBJ2-6, with 8 bases fitting TRBD1. This CDR3 contains 17 residues. CDR1 is DFQATT and CDR2 is SNEGSKA in the germline V gene (reference sequence). V gave up 5 bases and J gave up 0 bases; unmatched junction bases: 9. The CDR3 DNA follows: TGCAGTGCTGGCGCCGGGACAGGCCCCTCTGGGGCCAACGTCCTGACTTTC. Its translation is CSAGAGTGPSGANVLTF.

This clonotype was picked up many times. The chain carries TRBV28 and TRBJ2-3; 9 bases line up with TRBD2. The V and J ends lost 6 bases and 6 bases, in that order; junction bases with no gene match: 10. CDR1 and CDR2 from the germline V gene are MDHEN and SYDVKM. The CDR3 consists of 15 residues. In DNA form, the CDR3 reads TGTGCCAGCAGCAAACCGGGACTAGCAAGGGATACGCAGTATTTT. This codes for CASSKPGLARDTQYF.

This rearrangement joins TRBV27 to TRBJ2-5; tentatively, D is TRBD2 (6 bases). The V and J ends lost 8 bases and 5 bases respectively, with 15 bases between them. The CDR3 contains 13 residues. Germline lookup yields CDR1 MNHEY and CDR2 SMNVEV (reference sequence). CDR3 bases: TGTGCCAGCGGCTGGGGGGAGCAGGAGACCCAGTACTTC. Translating gives CASGWGEQETQYF.

In its sample, this clonotype was seen many times. The V and J genes are TRBV6-1 and TRBJ2-7; tentative D call: TRBD2 (6 bases). V lost 4 bases, J lost 1 base, and 17 bases lay in between. This CDR3 spans 16 amino acids. Germline-derived CDR1 and CDR2 are MNHNS and SASEGT. CDR3 region: CASSAQGRLGSYEQYF. The CDR3 nucleotides are TGTGCCAGCAGTGCCCAAGGGAGGCTAGGTTCCTACGAGCAGTACTTC.

The chain has TRBV2 and TRBJ1-1, with TRBD1 matching over 11 bases. With V trimmed by 7 bases and J by 5 bases, 6 bases remained unmatched. CDR3 length: 14 amino acids. The germline V gene encodes CDR1 SNHLY and CDR2 FYNNEI. The CDR3 DNA sequence: TGTGCCAGCACTATAGGGACAGGGGGAACTGAAGCTTTCTTT. Its translation is CASTIGTGGTEAFF.

There are many counts of this clonotype. The junction differs from germline at one of its ends, possibly a read error. This chain joins TRBV10-3 and TRBJ1-5; perhaps TRBD1 as D (5 bases). Per germline, CDR1 ENHRY and CDR2 SYGVKD. This CDR3 has 13 amino acids. The CDR3 spells CATGTAVDQPQNF. In DNA form, the CDR3 reads TGTGCCACCGGGACGGCAGTCGATCAGCCCCAGAATTTT.

As to this clonotype: A read error is possible here, since a much larger clone lies one base away. The chain combines TRBV6-4 with TRBJ1-2; D gene uncertain. V shed 2 bases and J shed 9 bases, with 22 bases lying between them. CDR3 size: 16 residues. From germline, CDR1 is MRHNA and CDR2 SNTAGT. This CDR3 reads CASSDNAGNSITSYTF. The CDR3 DNA sequence: TGTGCCAGCAGTGACAACGCGGGAAACTCAATCACAAGCTACACCTTC.

This clonotype was detected a few times. The rearrangement links TRBV3-1 to TRBJ2-7; D is possibly TRBD1 (5 bases). Germline CDR1 reads LGHDT; CDR2 reads YNNKEL (reference sequence). The CDR3 length is 14 residues. V lost 4 bases and J 3 bases, leaving 13 bases between the germline ends. In DNA form, the CDR3 reads TGTGCCAGCAGCCCCCGACAGCGAGTCTACGAGCAGTACTTC. Its translation is CASSPRQRVYEQYF.

The sample holds many counts of this clonotype. The chain carries TRBV24-1 and TRBJ2-1, with 7 nucleotides matching TRBD2. CDR3 length equals 15 residues. The germline gives CDR1 KGHDR, CDR2 SFDVKD. The ends lost 6 bases at V and 4 bases at J; junction bases unmatched: 8. CDR3 DNA: TGTGCCACCAGTCGAAGCGGGATGACGTACAATGAGCAGTTCTTC. This encodes CATSRSGMTYNEQFF.